Listed below are T cell receptor beta chains from one sample, sequenced in a study of identical twins. TCRdb re-analysed the 5' RACE reads in MiXCR, keeping a single row per CDR3 protein. This sample yields about 530,000 distinct CDR3 sequences, of which over 12% are seen a single time; more than 0.4% belongs to the top ten. Separately, the same data were catalogued under a study of yellow fever vaccine responses in identical twins.

Sequences were obtained from CD4+ T cells sorted from blood. These receptors were obtained from a woman aged 18-30 years in good health. Each CDR3 is given with its conserved first and last residue. D genes are given only for firm matches. The size of a clone is reported for some rows only, either as once, few or many, or as a class for expanded clones.

>NA|TRBJ1-4|TRBV5-1|few
CASSSTGSTNEKLFF
TGCGCCAGCAGCTCTACAGGGTCGACTAATGAAAAACTGTTTTTT
>TRBD2|TRBJ2-1|TRBV6-2/TRBV6-3|NA
CASSYPGLAPPNEQFF
TGTGCCAGCAGTTACCCCGGACTAGCCCCTCCCAATGAGCAGTTCTTC
>NA|TRBJ1-1|TRBV29-1|few
CSVSRTNTEAFF
TGCAGCGTTAGCAGGACGAACACTGAAGCTTTCTTT
>NA|TRBJ1-2|TRBV5-1|few
CASSFRDRNYGYTF
TGCGCCAGCAGCTTCAGGGACCGCAACTATGGCTACACCTTC
>TRBD2|TRBJ2-1|TRBV7-8|NA
CASSPGGRAYNEQFF
TGTGCCAGCAGCCCAGGCGGGAGGGCCTACAATGAGCAGTTCTTC
>NA|TRBJ2-5|TRBV10-3|few
CAISRDGETQYF
TGTGCCATCAGCCGGGACGGAGAGACCCAGTACTTC
>NA|TRBJ2-1|TRBV20-1|few
CSARDHLLGDGNEQFF
TGCAGTGCTAGAGATCACCTCCTGGGGGATGGCAATGAGCAGTTCTTC
>TRBD2|TRBJ2-2|TRBV28|NA
CASTEGLADAGELFF
TGTGCCAGCACCGAAGGACTAGCGGACGCCGGGGAGCTGTTTTTT
>TRBD1|TRBJ2-3|TRBV20-1|NA
CSAREDRADTQYF
TGCAGTGCTAGAGAGGACAGGGCAGATACGCAGTATTTT
>TRBD2|TRBJ2-5|TRBV2|NA
CASRASGGPQETQYF
TGTGCCAGCAGAGCCTCGGGAGGCCCTCAAGAGACCCAGTACTTC
>NA|TRBJ2-1|TRBV3-1|many
CASTANNEQFF
TGTGCCAGCACCGCAAACAATGAGCAGTTCTTC
>TRBD2|TRBJ2-5|TRBV10-3|NA
CAISQGGLAGAVSAQYF
TGTGCCATCAGCCAGGGGGGACTAGCGGGGGCGGTCTCCGCCCAGTACTTC
>NA|TRBJ2-6|TRBV15|NA
CATKAEGSSGANVLTF
TGTGCCACCAAAGCAGAGGGATCGTCTGGGGCCAACGTCCTGACTTTC
>TRBD2|TRBJ2-3|TRBV10-3|few
CAISESARESADTQYF
TGTGCCATCAGTGAGTCGGCGCGGGAGTCAGCAGATACGCAGTATTTT
>TRBD2|TRBJ2-7|TRBV11-3|NA
CASSPGGTSVSSYEQYF
TGTGCCAGCAGCCCCGGGGGGACTTCAGTATCCTCCTACGAGCAGTACTTC
>NA|TRBJ2-1|TRBV3-1|NA
CASSLKLSGSYAEQFF
TGTGCCAGCAGCCTAAAACTGTCAGGGAGTTACGCTGAGCAGTTCTTC
>NA|TRBJ2-2|TRBV7-6|NA
CASSLRGGEPNTGELFF
TGTGCCAGCAGCTTAAGGGGGGGAGAACCGAACACCGGGGAGCTGTTTTTT
>NA|TRBJ2-3|TRBV10-2|few
CAASMGAWTDTQYF
TGCGCCGCCAGCATGGGCGCATGGACAGATACGCAGTATTTT
>TRBD1|TRBJ2-2|TRBV6-1|NA
CASSQTGVPGELFF
TGTGCCAGCAGCCAGACAGGGGTCCCCGGGGAGCTGTTTTTT
>TRBD1|TRBJ1-1|TRBV29-1|many
CSVVPRTRDSLNTEAFF
TGCAGCGTTGTCCCGAGGACCCGGGACAGCTTGAACACTGAAGCTTTCTTT
>NA|TRBJ2-2|TRBV7-9|few
CARAGTSNTGELFF
TGTGCCAGGGCCGGGACGTCGAACACCGGGGAGCTGTTTTTT
>NA|TRBJ2-7|TRBV24-1|few
CATSSSVGAYEQYF
TGTGCCACCAGTTCTTCCGTGGGGGCCTACGAGCAGTACTTC
>TRBD2|TRBJ2-1|TRBV12-3/TRBV12-4|few
CASSLPEAGGGHEQFF
TGTGCCAGCAGTTTACCAGAGGCGGGAGGGGGACATGAGCAGTTCTTC
>NA|TRBJ1-1|TRBV3-1|NA
CASSQDPASATEAFF
TGTGCCAGCAGCCAAGATCCTGCTTCGGCCACTGAAGCTTTCTTT
>NA|TRBJ1-1|TRBV12-3/TRBV12-4|few
CASRPGHLNTEAFF
TGTGCCAGCAGGCCGGGACACCTGAACACTGAAGCTTTCTTT
>NA|TRBJ2-7|TRBV5-1|many
CASSLGGTPSSYEQYF
TGCGCCAGCAGCTTGGGGGGGACCCCGAGCTCCTACGAGCAGTACTTC
>TRBD1|TRBJ1-1|TRBV7-9|NA
CASSLVPGGTEAFF
TGTGCCAGCAGCTTAGTCCCAGGGGGGACTGAAGCTTTCTTT
>NA|TRBJ1-1|TRBV7-9|few
CASSSMGNLNTEAFF
TGTGCCAGCAGCTCCATGGGGAATTTGAACACTGAAGCTTTCTTT
>TRBD2|TRBJ2-1|TRBV27|once
CASSFSGGLMVDEQFF
TGTGCCAGCAGCTTTAGCGGGGGGCTCATGGTGGATGAGCAGTTCTTC
>NA|TRBJ2-3|TRBV29-1|NA
CSVEESRKGDTQYF
TGCAGCGTTGAAGAATCCAGGAAGGGAGATACGCAGTATTTT
>NA|TRBJ2-7|TRBV15|NA
CATSRGVQQQYF
TGTGCCACCAGCAGAGGAGTCCAACAACAGTACTTC
>NA|TRBJ1-6|TRBV7-8|few
CASSLGQVYSSYNSPLHF
TGTGCCAGCAGCTTAGGGCAGGTGTATAGCTCCTATAATTCACCCCTCCACTTT
>NA|TRBJ2-2|TRBV18|NA
CASSLSTPSNTGELFF
TGTGCCAGCTCACTATCGACCCCCTCGAACACCGGGGAGCTGTTTTTT
>TRBD2|TRBJ2-1|TRBV6-1|NA
CASSALAGGLRRNEQFF
TGTGCCAGCAGTGCCCTAGCGGGGGGTCTGAGGCGGAATGAGCAGTTCTTC
>NA|TRBJ2-7|TRBV27|NA
CASSPPSSLGQYF
TGTGCCAGCAGTCCCCCTAGCTCCCTCGGGCAGTACTTC
>TRBD2|TRBJ2-5|TRBV20-1|few
CSATLAGLKTQYF
TGCAGTGCTACTTTAGCGGGGTTAAAGACCCAGTACTTC
>NA|TRBJ1-2|TRBV20-1|NA
CSAPRAGGNGYTF
TGCAGTGCCCCGCGGGCTGGAGGGAATGGCTACACCTTC
>NA|TRBJ1-1|TRBV5-5|NA
CASSLDWDTEAFF
TGTGCCAGCAGCTTGGACTGGGACACTGAAGCTTTCTTT
>NA|TRBJ2-5|TRBV5-1|NA
CASVRGPGETQYF
TGCGCCAGCGTGCGGGGCCCGGGAGAGACCCAGTACTTC
>TRBD2|TRBJ2-2|TRBV20-1|NA
CSAEGTRNGGELFF
TGCAGTGCTGAGGGGACTAGGAACGGCGGGGAGCTGTTTTTT
>TRBD2|TRBJ2-3|TRBV12-3/TRBV12-4|NA
CASSLRLAGGSRTDTQYF
TGTGCCAGCAGTTTAAGACTAGCGGGAGGTTCGCGCACAGATACGCAGTATTTT
>NA|TRBJ2-5|TRBV12-3/TRBV12-4|NA
CASTLHRGFGKTQYF
TGTGCCAGCACGCTACACCGGGGGTTTGGGAAGACCCAGTACTTC
>NA|TRBJ1-2|TRBV19|NA
CASEQGFDGYTF
TGTGCCAGTGAACAGGGTTTCGATGGCTACACCTTC
>TRBD2|TRBJ2-2|TRBV6-5|few
CASSYATSGSRANTGELFF
TGTGCCAGCAGTTACGCGACTAGCGGGAGTAGGGCGAACACCGGGGAGCTGTTTTTT
>NA|TRBJ2-7|TRBV29-1|NA
CSVLDAERNAYEQYF
TGCAGCGTCCTCGACGCCGAGAGGAACGCCTACGAGCAGTACTTT